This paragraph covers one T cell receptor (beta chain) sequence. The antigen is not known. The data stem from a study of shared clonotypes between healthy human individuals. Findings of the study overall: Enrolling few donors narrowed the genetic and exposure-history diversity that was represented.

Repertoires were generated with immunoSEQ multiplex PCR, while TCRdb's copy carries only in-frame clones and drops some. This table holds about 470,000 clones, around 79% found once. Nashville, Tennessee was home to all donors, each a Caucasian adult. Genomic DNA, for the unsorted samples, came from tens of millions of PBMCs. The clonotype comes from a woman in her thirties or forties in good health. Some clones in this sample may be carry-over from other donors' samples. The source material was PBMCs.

The CDR3 DNA sequence: TGTGCCAGCAGCGTTACTAGCGGGAGTAAGACCCAGTACTTC. Translated: CASSVTSGSKTQYF. This rearrangement joins TRBV9 to TRBJ2-5, with 11 bases lining up with TRBD2. The length of the CDR3 is 14 residues. V trimming: 2 bases; J trimming: 6 bases; junction bases outside the gene matches: 3. In germline, CDR1 is SGDLS, CDR2 YYNGEE.